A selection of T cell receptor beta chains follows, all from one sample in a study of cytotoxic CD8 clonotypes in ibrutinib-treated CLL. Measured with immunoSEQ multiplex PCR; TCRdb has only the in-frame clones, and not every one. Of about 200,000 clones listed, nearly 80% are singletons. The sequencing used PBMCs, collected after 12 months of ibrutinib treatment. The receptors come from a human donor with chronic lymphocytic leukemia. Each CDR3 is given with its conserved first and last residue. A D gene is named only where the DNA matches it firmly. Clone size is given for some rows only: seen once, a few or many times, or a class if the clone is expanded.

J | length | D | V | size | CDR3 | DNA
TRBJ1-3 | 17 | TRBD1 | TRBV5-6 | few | CASSLVGTGGDGNTIYF | TGTGCCAGCAGCTTGGTGGGGACAGGGGGAGATGGAAACACCATATATTTT
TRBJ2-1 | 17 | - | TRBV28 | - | CASSLPLGAGAINEQFF | TGTGCCAGCAGTTTACCCCTAGGGGCAGGGGCTATCAATGAGCAGTTCTTC
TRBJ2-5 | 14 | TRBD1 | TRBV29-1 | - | CSVGGTGTQETQYF | TGCAGCGTGGGCGGGACAGGGACACAAGAGACCCAGTACTTC
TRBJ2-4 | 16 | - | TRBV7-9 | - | CASSRYGPDSKNIQYF | TGTGCCAGCAGCCGATATGGACCTGACTCCAAAAACATTCAGTACTTC
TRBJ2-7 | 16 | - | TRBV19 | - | CASSKSGVGPTYEQYF | TGTGCCAGTAGTAAATCAGGAGTGGGCCCAACCTACGAGCAGTACTTC
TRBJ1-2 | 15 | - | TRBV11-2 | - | CASSRSTGENYGYTF | TGTGCCAGCAGTCGGTCGACAGGCGAGAACTATGGCTACACCTTC
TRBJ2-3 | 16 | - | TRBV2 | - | CASSPLGREGTDTQYF | TGTGCCAGCAGTCCCCTTGGGAGAGAGGGAACAGATACGCAGTATTTT
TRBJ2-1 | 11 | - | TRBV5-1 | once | CASSSDSEQFF | TGCGCCAGCAGCTCGGACAGCGAGCAGTTCTTC
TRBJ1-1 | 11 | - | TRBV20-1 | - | CSSGSNTEAFF | TGCAGCTCGGGGTCTAACACTGAAGCTTTCTTT
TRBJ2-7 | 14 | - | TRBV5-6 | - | CASSFQGRAYEQYF | TGTGCCAGCAGCTTCCAGGGGAGGGCCTACGAGCAGTACTTC
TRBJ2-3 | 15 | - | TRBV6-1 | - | CASGSLAASTDTQYF | TGTGCCAGCGGCTCACTAGCAGCTAGCACAGATACGCAGTATTTT
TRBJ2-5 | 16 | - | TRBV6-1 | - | CASSERHRGYQETQYF | TGTGCCAGCAGTGAGCGGCACCGGGGCTACCAAGAGACCCAGTACTTC
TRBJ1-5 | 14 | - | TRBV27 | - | CASSLGWGNQPQHF | TGTGCCAGCAGTTTAGGCTGGGGAAATCAGCCCCAGCATTTT
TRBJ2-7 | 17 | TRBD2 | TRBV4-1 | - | CASSQVQFTGGPYEQYF | TGCGCCAGCAGCCAAGTACAATTTACGGGAGGGCCCTACGAGCAGTACTTC
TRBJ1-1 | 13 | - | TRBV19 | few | CASSIGVNTEAFF | TGTGCCAGTAGTATTGGGGTGAACACTGAAGCTTTCTTT
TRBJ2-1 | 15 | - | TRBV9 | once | CASSVVGTTYNEQFF | TGTGCCAGCAGCGTAGTCGGGACCACCTACAATGAGCAGTTCTTC
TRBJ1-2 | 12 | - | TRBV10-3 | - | CAISESGYGYTF | TGTGCCATCAGTGAGTCAGGTTATGGCTACACCTTC
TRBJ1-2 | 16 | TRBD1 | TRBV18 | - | CASSPWDRDGRSGYTF | TGTGCCAGCTCACCTTGGGACAGGGATGGGAGATCTGGCTACACCTTC
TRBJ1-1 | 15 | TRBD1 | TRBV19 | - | CATTSLGGGGTEAFF | TGTGCCACCACCTCACTGGGAGGGGGCGGCACTGAAGCTTTCTTT
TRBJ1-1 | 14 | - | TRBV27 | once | CASSPLLTGTEAFF | TGTGCCAGCAGTCCCCTCCTAACAGGGACTGAAGCTTTCTTT
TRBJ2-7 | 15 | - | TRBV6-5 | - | CASSQLTFRSYEQYF | TGTGCCAGCAGCCAGCTTACGTTTCGGTCCTACGAGCAGTACTTC
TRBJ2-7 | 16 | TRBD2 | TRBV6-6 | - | CASSTPRRGDSYEQYF | TGTGCCAGCAGTACACCCCGGCGGGGGGATTCCTACGAGCAGTACTTC
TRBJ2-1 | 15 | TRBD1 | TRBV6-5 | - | CASSYGDRGYNEQFF | TGTGCCAGCAGTTACGGGGACAGGGGATACAATGAGCAGTTCTTC
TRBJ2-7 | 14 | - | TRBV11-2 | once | CASQQGFSSYEQYF | TGTGCCAGCCAACAGGGATTTAGCTCCTACGAGCAGTACTTC
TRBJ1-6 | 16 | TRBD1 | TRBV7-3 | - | CASSLMGQGHNSPLHF | TGTGCCAGCAGCCTCATGGGACAGGGTCATAATTCACCCCTCCACTTT
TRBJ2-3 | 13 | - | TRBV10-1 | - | CASSGRGTDTQYF | TGCGCCAGCAGTGGGCGAGGGACAGATACGCAGTATTTT
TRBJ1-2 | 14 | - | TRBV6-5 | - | CASSHDRTNYGYTF | TGTGCCAGCAGCCACGACAGGACGAACTATGGCTACACCTTC
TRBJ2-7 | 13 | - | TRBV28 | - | CASSTRTRYEQYF | TGTGCCAGCAGCACCCGGACTCGTTACGAGCAGTACTTC
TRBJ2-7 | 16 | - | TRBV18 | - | CASSPRGASGNYEQYF | TGTGCCAGCTCACCACGGGGGGCTAGCGGAAACTACGAGCAGTACTTC
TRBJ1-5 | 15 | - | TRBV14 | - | CASSQELSGNQPQHF | TGTGCCAGCAGCCAAGAGCTCTCGGGCAATCAGCCCCAGCATTTT
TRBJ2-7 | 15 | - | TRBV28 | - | CASSFSGTVSYEQYF | TGTGCCAGCAGTTTTTCTGGGACGGTTTCCTACGAGCAGTACTTC
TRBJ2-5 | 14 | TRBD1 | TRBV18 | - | CASSPLTGEETQYF | TGTGCCAGCTCACCCTTGACAGGGGAAGAGACCCAGTACTTC
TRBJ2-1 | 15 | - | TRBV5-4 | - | CASSGNSPLYNEQFF | TGTGCCAGCAGCGGGAACTCTCCTCTTTACAATGAGCAGTTCTTC
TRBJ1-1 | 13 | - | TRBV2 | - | CASRFILNTEAFF | TGTGCCAGCAGATTCATACTGAACACTGAAGCTTTCTTT
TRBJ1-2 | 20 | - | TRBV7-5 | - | CARSANPKGQGSWTNYGYTF | TGTGCCAGAAGCGCGAACCCCAAGGGACAGGGATCATGGACTAACTATGGCTACACCTTC
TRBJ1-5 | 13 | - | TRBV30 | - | CAWSTTSNQPQHF | TGTGCCTGGAGTACCACCAGCAATCAGCCCCAGCATTTT
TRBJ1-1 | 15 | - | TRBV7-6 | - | CASSLAQGPATEAFF | TGTGCCAGCAGCTTAGCTCAGGGGCCGGCCACTGAAGCTTTCTTT
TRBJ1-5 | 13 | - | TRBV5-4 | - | CASSTRGGQPQHF | TGTGCCAGCAGCACAAGGGGAGGACAGCCCCAGCATTTT
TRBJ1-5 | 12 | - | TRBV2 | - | CASQPTGQPQHF | TGTGCCAGCCAGCCTACAGGGCAGCCCCAGCATTTT
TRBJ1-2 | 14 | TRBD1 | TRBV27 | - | CASSPGQGGYGYTF | TGTGCCAGCAGTCCGGGACAGGGTGGCTATGGCTACACCTTC
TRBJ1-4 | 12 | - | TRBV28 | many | CASSPMREKLFF | TGTGCCAGCAGTCCGATGCGGGAAAAACTGTTTTTT
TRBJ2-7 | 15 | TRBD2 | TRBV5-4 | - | CASSPLAGGPYEQYF | TGTGCCAGCAGCCCACTAGCGGGGGGGCCCTACGAGCAGTACTTC
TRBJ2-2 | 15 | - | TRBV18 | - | CASSPQGISIGELFF | TGTGCCAGCTCACCTCAGGGTATCTCCATCGGGGAGCTGTTTTTT
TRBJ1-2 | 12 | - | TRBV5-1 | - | CASSLGPEGYTF | TGCGCCAGCAGCTTGGGGCCTGAGGGCTACACCTTC
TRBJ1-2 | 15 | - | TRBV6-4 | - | CASSDSIGSFNGYTF | TGTGCCAGCAGTGACTCTATAGGGTCCTTTAATGGCTACACCTTC
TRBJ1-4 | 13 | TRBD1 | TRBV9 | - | CASSPTGQLKLFF | TGTGCCAGCAGCCCGACGGGACAGCTAAAACTGTTTTTT
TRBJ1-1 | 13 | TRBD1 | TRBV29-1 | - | CSATGGGNTEAFF | TGCAGCGCGACAGGGGGAGGGAACACTGAAGCTTTCTTT
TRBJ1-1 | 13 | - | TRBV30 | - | CAWSWLRNTEAFF | TGTGCCTGGAGTTGGCTCCGGAACACTGAAGCTTTCTTT
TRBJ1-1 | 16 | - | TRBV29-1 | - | CSVEDWFGSANTEAFF | TGCAGCGTTGAAGATTGGTTTGGTTCAGCGAACACTGAAGCTTTCTTT
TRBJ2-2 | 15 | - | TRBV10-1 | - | CASSPGQANTGELFF | TGCGCCAGCAGCCCAGGACAAGCGAACACCGGGGAGCTGTTTTTT
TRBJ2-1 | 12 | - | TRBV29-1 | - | CSVLLQSNEQFF | TGCAGCGTTCTCCTCCAAAGCAATGAGCAGTTCTTC
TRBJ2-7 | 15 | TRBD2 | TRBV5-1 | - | CASSEILAAGDEQYF | TGCGCCAGCAGCGAGATCCTAGCGGCCGGGGACGAGCAGTACTTC
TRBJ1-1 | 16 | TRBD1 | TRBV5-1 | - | CASSPLGQGEGTEAFF | TGCGCCAGCAGCCCCCTAGGACAGGGAGAAGGCACTGAAGCTTTCTTT
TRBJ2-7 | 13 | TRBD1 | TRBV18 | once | CASSRGQGDEQYF | TGTGCCAGCTCACGGGGACAGGGCGACGAGCAGTACTTC